This T cell receptor (beta chain) appears in the sequencing data of a study of regulatory T cells in long-lasting Graves disease. Overall study findings and caveats: Lower TCR diversity was seen in persistent Graves' patients than in newly diagnosed ones. Newly diagnosed disease favored TRBV20-1 and TRBJ2-1 over persistent disease.

Relying on iRepertoire HTBI primers and Arm-PCR of CDR3 regions, the team built TCR beta libraries. One entry per CDR3 protein, called by TCRdb with MiXCR from the multiplex PCR reads. The profile shows some 320,000 distinct CDR3 sequences, about 18% of them singletons. Time point: newly diagnosed GD, antithyroid drugs for less than 3 months. PBMC-derived RNA was used for the TCR library. The V end lost 6 bases, the J end lost 2 bases, and 13 bases lay between the germline ends. The CDR3 runs to 14 residues. Germline V gene data show CDR1 as SGHAT and CDR2 as FQNNGV. This clonotype has ten or more counts. Its antigen is undetermined.

This chain links TRBV11-2 with TRBJ1-1; D is perhaps TRBD1 (5 bases). The sequences come from peripheral blood mononuclear cells (PBMCs), collected at new diagnosis, from a patient treated with antithyroid drugs. The receptor was derived from a female donor with Graves disease. The CDR3 region has the DNA TGTGCCAGCAGGATGGCAGGGATCAACACTGAAGCTTTCTTT. Translating it yields CASRMAGINTEAFF.